The 21 T cell receptor beta chains given below trace back to one sample, sequenced in a study of shared clonotypes between healthy human individuals. Terminally differentiated effector memory CD45RA+ cells were left out of the naive CD8 fraction, which was CD45RO-negative and positively selected for CCR7. This table comes from immunoSEQ multiplex PCR, and its TCRdb copy is limited to in-frame clones, with some not included. The table lists roughly 2,000,000 clones, around 93% of them singletons. What was sequenced was naive CD8+ T cells from PBMCs. These receptors were obtained from a man younger than 30 in good health. Some clones in this sample may be carry-over from other donors' samples.

To note about this clone: This sample also contains other DNA sequences that code for the same CDR3. V gene TRBV7-6 combines with J gene TRBJ2-3; D is unresolved. CDR1 is SGHVS, CDR2 FNYEAQ, per germline. This CDR3 has 12 amino acids. V was clipped by 5 bases and J by 6 bases, with 9 bases between them. CDR3 amino acids: CASSLYGDTQYF. DNA for the CDR3: TGTGCCAGCAGCCTCTATGGCGATACGCAGTATTTT.

This clone was observed once. This chain connects TRBV28 to TRBJ1-5; unclear D gene. CDR1 MDHEN and CDR2 SYDVKM come from the germline V gene. The CDR3 spans 15 residues. V lost 0 bases to trimming and J lost 11 bases, with 17 bases between them. Here the CDR3 reads CASSLWEGAIRAQHF. The CDR3 DNA follows: TGTGCCAGCAGTTTATGGGAGGGAGCCATTAGAGCCCAGCATTTT.

V usage is TRBV27 and J usage is TRBJ1-1; TRBD1 might be the D (5 bases). Germline CDR1 and CDR2: MNHEY and SMNVEV (reference sequence). V was pared by 5 bases and J by 5 bases, with 15 bases between. The CDR3 runs to 14 residues. In DNA form, the CDR3 reads TGTGCCAGCAGTCCCGGGACCGCGCGGACTGAAGCTTTCTTT. Its translation is CASSPGTARTEAFF.

This sequence joins TRBV4-1 and TRBJ2-7; TRBD1 aligns across 9 bases. With V trimmed by 1 base and J by 2 bases, 9 bases remained unmatched. CDR1 and CDR2 from the germline V gene are MGHRA and YSYEKL. This CDR3 has 17 residues. CDR3 nucleotides: TGCGCCAGCAGCCAAGGGGGACAGGGAAGTACAACCTACGAGCAGTACTTC. It yields the protein CASSQGGQGSTTYEQYF.

The CDR3 loop is CAINMGGAEPYEQYF. CDR3 sequence (DNA): TGTGCCATCAATATGGGGGGAGCGGAGCCCTACGAGCAGTACTTC. The chain combines TRBV10-3 with TRBJ2-7, with a tentative D call TRBD2 (6 bases). This CDR3 contains 15 residues. CDR1 and CDR2 (germline): ENHRY, SYGVKD. V dropped 7 bases and J dropped 2 bases, with 18 bases sitting between them.

V is TRBV6-5 and J is TRBJ2-2; no clear D gene. The V end was cut by 5 bases, the J end by 0 bases, with 10 bases between. The germline gives CDR1 MNHEY, CDR2 SVGAGI. CDR3 length equals 15 residues. The CDR3 sequence: CASSPGLPNTGELFF. CDR3 coding DNA: TGTGCCAGCAGTCCCGGGCTACCGAACACCGGGGAGCTGTTTTTT.

The chain joins TRBV5-4 to TRBJ1-6; possible D gene TRBD1, 6 bases. Trimming pared 4 bases from V and 5 bases from J, leaving 10 bases between. Germline V lookup: CDR1 SGHNT, CDR2 YYREEE (reference sequence). CDR3 size: 14 residues. The DNA of the CDR3 is TGTGCCAGCAGCAACTGGGACAATAATTCACCCCTCCACTTT. Translation: CASSNWDNNSPLHF.

This clone was found once. V usage is TRBV7-7 and J usage is TRBJ1-6; perhaps TRBD1 as D (5 bases). Trimming removed 3 bases from V and 10 bases from J, with 16 bases in between. The CDR3 runs 15 residues. Germline loops: CDR1 SSHAT, CDR2 FNYEAQ (reference sequence). The CDR3: CASSFAGRVGSPLHF. CDR3 bases: TGTGCCAGCAGCTTTGCAGGCAGGGTGGGGTCACCCCTCCACTTT.

The chain combines TRBV7-9 with TRBJ1-5; no definite D call. The V end was cut by 2 bases, the J end by 6 bases, with 8 bases between. Germline lookup yields CDR1 SEHNR and CDR2 FQNEAQ (reference sequence). The CDR3 covers 13 residues. The DNA for the CDR3 is TGTGCCAGCAGCTTAAATTGGCGTCAGCCCCAGCATTTT. This sequence encodes CASSLNWRQPQHF. Looking up the rest from reference TRBV7-9 and TRBJ1-5 gives the full variable domain: DTGVSQNPRHKITKRGQNVTFRCDPISEHNRLYWYRQTLGQGPEFLTYFQNEAQLEKSRLLSDRFSAERPKGSFSTLEIQRTEQGDSAMYLCASSLNWRQPQHFGDGTRLSIL.

This clone appeared a single time. This rearrangement joins TRBV5-4 to TRBJ2-1; 12 bases are a match to TRBD1. CDR1 and CDR2 (germline): SGHNT, YYREEE (reference sequence). The V and J ends lost 4 bases and 8 bases, in that order; junction bases with no gene match: 7. The CDR3 totals 15 residues. The CDR3 sequence: CASSRGTGGPDEQFF. In DNA, the CDR3 is TGTGCCAGCAGCCGGGGGACAGGGGGCCCGGATGAGCAGTTCTTC.

For this clone: One end of the junction fails to match germline, which may point to a read error. The rearrangement links TRBV29-1 to TRBJ1-2; D is ambiguous. There are 11 residues in the CDR3. The germline V gene has CDR1 SQVTM and CDR2 ANQGSEA. CDR3 sequence: CSVELGQATGF. CDR3 sequence (DNA): TGCAGCGTTGAACTTGGCCAGGCCACGGGGTTC.

This sequence joins TRBV5-8 and TRBJ1-5, with D perhaps matching TRBD1 (6 bases). This CDR3 has 18 residues. V lost 2 bases and J 3 bases, leaving 21 bases between the germline ends. Germline V gene data show CDR1 as SGHTS and CDR2 as YDEGEE. CDR3 loop: CASSLPFRTQGTNQPQHF. The CDR3 nucleotides are TGTGCCAGCAGCTTACCCTTCCGAACTCAGGGGACCAATCAGCCCCAGCATTTT.

This sequence joins TRBV11-2 and TRBJ2-6; TRBD1 agrees at 7 bases. Germline CDR1 and CDR2: SGHAT and FQNNGV. With V trimmed by 5 bases and J by 2 bases, 9 bases remained unmatched. The CDR3 consists of 17 residues. The CDR3 nucleotides read TGTGCCAGCAGCCCCCGAAAGGGGGCGGCTGGGGCCAACGTCCTGACTTTC. The encoded protein is CASSPRKGAAGANVLTF.

With respect to this clone: The sample holds other DNA sequences that translate to the same CDR3. The gene calls are TRBV9 and TRBJ2-7, with 11 bases matching TRBD2. V lost 2 bases to trimming and J lost 4 bases; unmatched junction nucleotides: 2. Germline V gene lookup returns CDR1 SGDLS and CDR2 YYNGEE. This CDR3 has 14 amino acids. This CDR3 reads CASSVGTSGYEQYF. CDR3 nucleotides: TGTGCCAGCAGCGTGGGGACTAGCGGATACGAGCAGTACTTC. Filled out from reference TRBV9 and TRBJ2-7, the complete variable domain reads DSGVTQTPKHLITATGQRVTLRCSPRSGDLSVYWYQQSLDQGLQFLIQYYNGEERAKGNILERFSAQQFPDLHSELNLSSLELGDSALYFCASSVGTSGYEQYFGPGTRLTVT.

This clone was seen a single time. The V call is TRBV5-4, the J call TRBJ1-1; D possibly corresponds to TRBD1 (6 bases). The CDR3 has 17 residues. Germline CDR1 reads SGHNT; CDR2 reads YYREEE (reference sequence). V lost 5 bases, J lost 0 bases, and 20 bases lay in between. This CDR3 reads CASRPRQDQFMNTEAFF. The CDR3 DNA reads as TGTGCCAGCAGGCCCAGACAGGACCAATTCATGAACACTGAAGCTTTCTTT.

The chain combines TRBV28 with TRBJ2-5; TRBD2 might be the D (6 bases). Trimming took 7 bases from V and 2 from J, leaving 14 bases between them. CDR3 length equals 14 residues. Per germline, CDR1 MDHEN and CDR2 SYDVKM. As DNA, the CDR3 is TGTGCCAGCACCCTGCGGGGAAAACAAGAGACCCAGTACTTC. Translation: CASTLRGKQETQYF.

The V call is TRBV4-3, the J call TRBJ1-5; no clear D gene. V lost 0 bases to trimming and J lost 5 bases, with 8 bases between them. This CDR3 is 14 amino acids long. Germline V gene sequence: CDR1 LGHNA, CDR2 YSLEER. The CDR3 region is CASSQDIGDQPQHF. In nucleotides, the CDR3 is TGCGCCAGCAGCCAAGATATCGGGGATCAGCCCCAGCATTTT.

This clone was detected a few times. The chain recombines TRBV5-1 with TRBJ2-7; D is possibly TRBD1 (5 bases). Trimming shortened V by 0 bases and J by 5 bases, and 15 bases separated the two germline ends. The CDR3 runs 15 residues. Germline V lookup: CDR1 SGHRS, CDR2 YFSETQ. This chain's CDR3 is CASSLAGKGVDEQYF. The CDR3 bases are TGCGCCAGCAGCTTGGCCGGAAAAGGGGTGGACGAGCAGTACTTC.

The CDR3 sequence: CASSVRDGYEQYF. The DNA of the CDR3 is TGTGCCAGCAGCGTCCGGGACGGCTACGAGCAGTACTTC. The rearrangement uses TRBV9 and TRBJ2-7, with D perhaps given as TRBD1 or TRBD2 (5 bases each). The V gene's germline CDR1 is SGDLS and CDR2 YYNGEE. The CDR3 runs to 13 residues. Trimming took 2 bases from V and 3 from J, leaving 9 bases between them.

The rearrangement links TRBV2 to TRBJ1-2, with D uncertain. The V end lost 4 bases, the J end lost 0 bases, and 6 bases lay between the germline ends. The germline gives CDR1 SNHLY, CDR2 FYNNEI. The CDR3 loop spans 13 amino acids. Here the CDR3 DNA reads TGTGCCAGCAGTGGGTCTCCTAACTATGGCTACACCTTC. This encodes CASSGSPNYGYTF.

This sequence joins TRBV30 and TRBJ2-3; 12 bases align to TRBD2. V was pared by 2 bases and J by 9 bases, with 3 bases of the junction left unmatched. The CDR3 contains 13 residues. Germline V gene lookup returns CDR1 GTSNPN and CDR2 SVGIG (reference sequence). As DNA, the CDR3 is TGTGCCTGGAGTCTAGCGGGAGGGTCCACGCAGTATTTT. This translates into CAWSLAGGSTQYF.